Presented here are 20 T cell receptor beta chains from one specimen sequenced in a study of response to subunit inactivated influenza vaccine (dated by TCRdb to the late 2010s). Library preparation employed RT-PCR. The sequencer listed for this sample is Illumina HiSeq 2500. Clones were called with MiXCR by TCRdb after fastp trimmed the public reads at Q25, and only in-frame beta chains were retained. Each entry merges the rows of one CDR3 protein and shows their most common DNA and genes. The sample table contains 750,000 to 850,000 distinct CDR3 sequences; only one count was recorded for roughly 18% of them. About a tenth of the sample is held by the ten biggest clonotypes. Sequenced material: PBMCs from blood, taken 4 to 6 days after vaccination. All receptors come from a man in his forties or fifties who received an inactivated influenza vaccine. Donor details come from another sample of the same person, matched by shared clones.

The chain employs TRBV7-9 and TRBJ1-6; 8 positions agree with TRBD1. Germline V gene lookup returns CDR1 SEHNR and CDR2 FQNEAQ (reference sequence). The J segment lost 2 bases and the V segment lost 5 bases, leaving 5 bases of the junction unmatched. This CDR3 is 16 amino acids long. The CDR3: CASSDDRGAYNSPLHF. CDR3 in DNA: TGTGCCAGCAGCGACGACAGGGGTGCCTATAATTCACCCCTCCACTTT.

The chain carries TRBV11-2 and TRBJ1-2, with D unresolved. CDR3 length: 13 amino acids. Looked up from germline, CDR1 is SGHAT and CDR2 is FQNNGV. Between the trimmed V and J ends, which lost 2 bases and 6 bases, there was a span of 10 bases. As DNA, the CDR3 is TGTGCCAGCAGCTTAAGTTCGGGCAATGGCTACACCTTC. This sequence encodes CASSLSSGNGYTF.

The J gene is TRBJ2-3, the V gene TRBV3-1; D gene ambiguous. The CDR3 length is 14 residues. V was cut by 0 bases and J by 2 bases, with 6 bases left in between. CDR1 is LGHDT, CDR2 YNNKEL, per germline (reference sequence). CDR3 DNA: TGTGCCAGCAGCCAAGAGTTGGACACAGATACGCAGTATTTT. It codes for CASSQELDTDTQYF.

This clonotype was detected only a few times. V usage is TRBV11-2 and J usage is TRBJ2-4; the D is unclear. CDR1 is SGHAT and CDR2 is FQNNGV in the germline V gene. V was clipped by 4 bases and J by 5 bases, with 24 bases between them. This CDR3 region has 18 residues. The CDR3 DNA follows: TGTGCCAGCAGCTACTACATTTCCCAAGGCACGGCCCAAAACATTCAGTACTTC. Its protein is CASSYYISQGTAQNIQYF.

This clonotype was seen only a few times. This chain connects TRBV5-6 to TRBJ2-7; D may be TRBD1 or TRBD2 (5 bases each). The CDR3 consists of 13 residues. Trimming pared 4 bases from V and 0 bases from J, leaving 8 bases between. Germline values: CDR1 SGHDT, CDR2 YYEEEE. The CDR3 reads CASSEGRSYEQYF. DNA of the CDR3: TGTGCCAGCAGCGAGGGACGCTCCTACGAGCAGTACTTC. Drawing the rest from reference TRBV5-6 and TRBJ2-7, the complete variable domain is DAGVTQSPTHLIKTRGQQVTLRCSPKSGHDTVSWYQQALGQGPQFIFQYYEEEERQRGNFPDRFSGHQFPNYSSELNVNALLLGDSALYLCASSEGRSYEQYFGPGTRLTVT.

About this clonotype itself: One junction end does not reproduce the germline sequence, and a read error may be involved. This rearrangement joins TRBV29-1 to TRBJ2-1; TRBD1 is a possible D gene (5 bases). The V gene's germline CDR1 is SQVTM and CDR2 ANQGSEA. This CDR3 is built from 12 residues. The CDR3 coding sequence is TGCAGCGTAGACACAAGCCAGGGCCTAACAATCTTC. This sequence encodes CSVDTSQGLTIF.

The chain uses TRBV5-8 and TRBJ2-6, with 8 bases that match TRBD2. The V gene's germline CDR1 is SGHTS and CDR2 YDEGEE. The CDR3 sequence is 16 residues long. The V and J ends lost 6 bases and 2 bases, in that order; junction bases with no gene match: 7. The CDR3 is CASKRGKRAGANVLTF. The CDR3 DNA is TGTGCCAGCAAGCGGGGGAAAAGGGCTGGGGCCAACGTCCTGACTTTC.

J is TRBJ1-1 and V is TRBV7-9, with 7 positions matching TRBD1. CDR1 is SEHNR, CDR2 FQNEAQ, per germline (reference sequence). This CDR3 contains 14 residues. J was trimmed by 1 base and V by 5 bases; bases with no gene match: 4. The CDR3 reads CASSRWDRNTEAFF. The CDR3 coding sequence is TGTGCCAGCAGCCGATGGGACAGGAACACTGAAGCTTTCTTT.

This clonotype was detected ten times or more. The rearrangement links TRBV29-1 to TRBJ2-1; 9 positions match TRBD2. This CDR3 spans 17 amino acids. Germline CDR1 reads SQVTM; CDR2 reads ANQGSEA. J lost 0 bases, V lost 4 bases, and 10 bases had no gene match. The CDR3 nucleotides read TGCAGCGTTGGGGGACTAGCTTCAAGGAGCTCCTACAATGAGCAGTTCTTC. It encodes CSVGGLASRSSYNEQFF.

This clonotype appeared a few times. This chain connects TRBV7-2 to TRBJ2-3; D gene ambiguous. CDR3 size: 15 residues. Trimming cost V 5 bases and J 5 bases, with 17 bases left between them. Germline V gene lookup returns CDR1 SGHTA and CDR2 FQGNSA. DNA of the CDR3: TGTGCCAGCAGCCGCCCGGGTGCCGAGGTAGATACGCAGTATTTT. It yields the protein CASSRPGAEVDTQYF.

This clonotype was detected only a few times. This sequence joins TRBV20-1 and TRBJ1-1; no reliable D call. Looked up from germline, CDR1 is DFQATT and CDR2 is SNEGSKA (reference sequence). This CDR3 has 14 amino acids. Here the CDR3 DNA reads TGCAGCGCCCCTCCGGGAGGGAGGATCACTGAAGCTTTCTTT. Protein sequence: CSAPPGGRITEAFF.

This clonotype was found a few times. The chain carries TRBV30 and TRBJ1-5; D is unclear. The CDR3 has 16 amino acids. Germline CDR1 GTSNPN, CDR2 SVGIG (reference sequence). The germline V and J ends were trimmed by 4 bases and 3 bases, with 19 bases remaining between them. The CDR3 DNA reads TGTGCCTGGATCGGTCTAGGGCGGATCGACAATCAGCCCCAGCATTTT. It codes for CAWIGLGRIDNQPQHF.

This clonotype showed up many times. The chain employs TRBV20-1 and TRBJ2-1, with 12 bases fitting TRBD2. J gave up 2 bases and V 6 bases, and 5 bases lay outside the gene matches. This CDR3 comprises 15 residues. Germline lookup yields CDR1 DFQATT and CDR2 SNEGSKA (reference sequence). The CDR3 spells CSARLAGVTYNEQFF. Here the CDR3 DNA reads TGCAGTGCAAGACTAGCGGGAGTCACCTACAATGAGCAGTTCTTC.

Ten or more counts support this clonotype. The chain combines TRBV12-3 or TRBV12-4 with TRBJ2-7; 10 bases match TRBD1. This CDR3 is built from 14 residues. V lost 7 bases to trimming and J lost 6 bases; unmatched junction nucleotides: 9. The CDR3 here is CASTPGQGRREQYF. In DNA, the CDR3 is TGTGCCAGCACCCCGGGACAGGGGAGGCGCGAGCAGTACTTC.

The J gene is TRBJ1-4, the V gene TRBV4-1, with D possibly being TRBD1 (6 bases). The germline V gene has CDR1 MGHRA and CDR2 YSYEKL. V gave up 6 bases and J gave up 2 bases, with 10 bases separating them. This CDR3 has 14 residues. CDR3 bases: TGCGCCAGCAGACACACAGGGACTAATGAAAAACTGTTTTTT. Its protein product is CASRHTGTNEKLFF.

A few counts support this clonotype. The rearrangement uses TRBV28 and TRBJ2-5; no clear D gene. The V end lost 6 bases, the J end lost 4 bases, and 18 bases lay between the germline ends. CDR3 length: 15 amino acids. CDR1 is MDHEN and CDR2 is SYDVKM in the germline V gene. The CDR3 nucleotides are TGTGCCAGCAGCCCCCCCTTCGGGCACGGAGAGACCCAGTACTTC. This translates into CASSPPFGHGETQYF.

This chain links TRBV12-3 or TRBV12-4 with TRBJ2-2, with D perhaps TRBD2 (5 bases). The CDR3 spans 14 residues. V gave up 10 bases and J gave up 6 bases, with 18 bases separating them. CDR3 in DNA: TGTGCCAACCGGGCCCCCGGAGGCCCCGGGGAGCTGTTTTTT. Amino acids: CANRAPGGPGELFF.

Concerning this clonotype itself: At one boundary the junction diverges from the germline segment, which might be a read error. The V and J genes are TRBV7-2 and TRBJ2-1, with 7 bases matching TRBD1. Germline CDR1 and CDR2: SGHTA and FQGNSA. CDR3 length: 12 amino acids. The CDR3, as DNA: TGTGCCAGCAGCTTAGCCTTGGGACAGCAGCTCTTC. It codes for CASSLALGQQLF. Full variable domain (rest looked up from reference TRBV7-2 and TRBJ2-1): GAGVSQSPSNKVTEKGKDVELRCDPISGHTALYWYRQSLGQGLEFLIYFQGNSAPDKSGLPSDRFSAERTGGSVSTLTIQRTQQEDSAVYLCASSLALGQQLFGPGTRLTVL.

This clonotype was counted ten times or more. The chain is built from TRBV20-1 and TRBJ2-7; 10 bases line up with TRBD2. The CDR3 runs 15 residues. After removal of 0 bases from V and 5 bases from J, the junction contained 7 bases not matched to a gene. Germline loops: CDR1 DFQATT, CDR2 SNEGSKA (reference sequence). The CDR3 spells CSARDVLAGAHEQYF. The CDR3 DNA sequence: TGCAGTGCTAGAGATGTGCTAGCGGGAGCCCACGAGCAGTACTTC.

This clonotype has a handful of counts. The rearrangement uses TRBV20-1 and TRBJ2-3; 13 nucleotides match TRBD2. Germline CDR1 DFQATT, CDR2 SNEGSKA (reference sequence). The CDR3 extends over 14 amino acids. The trim removed 1 base at V and 5 bases at J, leaving 0 bases unmatched. The CDR3 spells CSARGTSGGDTQYF. CDR3 DNA sequence: TGCAGTGCTAGAGGGACTAGCGGGGGAGATACGCAGTATTTT.